This paragraph covers one T cell receptor (beta chain) sequence. The data stem from a study of cytomegalovirus exposure and HLA in healthy donors. With 60 Vbeta and 13 Jbeta primers, the PCR was carried out. Profiling relied on immunoSEQ multiplex PCR, and the TCRdb table lists in-frame clones only, not all of them. The data show about 52,000 clones, and the top ten clones hold 9% to 15%. Germline V gives CDR1 SGHRS, CDR2 YFSETQ. This CDR3 spans 14 amino acids. With 2 bases clipped from V and 2 bases from J, the junction kept 4 bases outside the gene matches. The sequence was obtained from a woman aged 55-75 years in good health and CMV-seropositive. The chain uses TRBV5-1 and TRBJ2-7; 7 bases are a match to TRBD2. Sequencing input: PBMCs. The chain's CDR3 is CASSFGGNTYEQYF. The DNA of the CDR3 is TGCGCCAGCAGCTTCGGGGGGAACACCTACGAGCAGTACTTC. The full variable domain, completed using reference TRBV5-1 and TRBJ2-7, is KAGVTQTPRYLIKTRGQQVTLSCSPISGHRSVSWYQQTPGQGLQFLFEYFSETQRNKGNFPGRFSGRQFSNSRSEMNVSTLELGDSALYLCASSFGGNTYEQYFGPGTRLTVT.